These T cell receptor beta chains were read from a single sample in a study of cytomegalovirus exposure and HLA in healthy donors. The method was immunoSEQ multiplex PCR; TCRdb's version includes in-frame clones alone and lacks a portion of them. The table has 90,000 to 100,000 clones, roughly 81% seen once; the top ten hold 1.4% to 1.5%. The sequencing input was PBMCs. The receptor set was obtained from a man aged 35 to 55 in good health and CMV-seronegative. Both conserved end residues are part of each CDR3. A D gene is named only where the DNA matches it firmly. Rows may omit the clone size; those that give it use once, few, many or a size class.

j_call	d_call	clone_size	v_call	cdr3_aa	cdr3_nt
TRBJ1-2	-	-	TRBV9	CASSVADSRYGYTF	TGTGCCAGCAGCGTGGCGGACAGCCGCTATGGCTACACCTTC
TRBJ2-3	TRBD2	-	TRBV15	CATSTNAGGTDTQYF	TGTGCCACCAGCACTAATGCGGGGGGAACAGATACGCAGTATTTT
TRBJ1-2	-	few	TRBV4-2	CASSQSTGTNYGYTF	TGTGCCAGCAGCCAATCGACAGGTACTAACTATGGCTACACCTTC
TRBJ2-5	TRBD2	-	TRBV7-7	CASSLMGLGETQYF	TGTGCCAGCAGCTTAATGGGACTAGGGGAGACCCAGTACTTC
TRBJ2-1	-	once	TRBV15	CATSRGSGSNEQFF	TGTGCCACCAGCAGAGGTTCAGGGTCCAATGAGCAGTTCTTC
TRBJ2-2	TRBD1	few	TRBV18	CASSVQGTTGELFF	TGTGCCAGCTCGGTACAGGGGACGACCGGGGAGCTGTTTTTT
TRBJ1-1	TRBD1	-	TRBV13	CASSRTGSTEAFF	TGTGCCAGCAGCCGGACAGGGTCCACTGAAGCTTTCTTT
TRBJ2-7	-	-	TRBV2	CASSERSSSYEQYF	TGTGCCAGCAGTGAAAGGAGCTCCTCCTACGAGCAGTACTTC
TRBJ2-5	-	once	TRBV4-1	CASSQSFLETQYF	TGCGCCAGCAGCCAATCTTTTCTCGAGACCCAGTACTTC
TRBJ1-1	TRBD1	-	TRBV7-9	CSSSLYTGERAEAFF	TGTTCCAGCAGCCTCTACACAGGGGAGAGGGCTGAAGCTTTCTTT
TRBJ1-1	TRBD1	-	TRBV19	CASSIPQGAGTEAFF	TGTGCCAGTAGTATACCCCAGGGGGCAGGCACTGAAGCTTTCTTT
TRBJ2-1	TRBD2	-	TRBV7-6	CASSLAPGQRGNNEQFF	TGTGCCAGCAGCTTAGCCCCGGGTCAGCGGGGGAACAATGAGCAGTTCTTC
TRBJ1-1	TRBD1	-	TRBV7-7	CASSLTGTEAFF	TGTGCCAGCAGCTTGACAGGGACTGAAGCTTTCTTT
TRBJ2-7	TRBD1	-	TRBV5-1	CASSLAGTGVSEQYF	TGCGCCAGCAGCTTGGCCGGGACAGGGGTTTCAGAGCAGTACTTC
TRBJ2-5	-	-	TRBV18	CASSRGGDQETQYF	TGTGCCAGCTCACGAGGGGGGGACCAAGAGACCCAGTACTTC
TRBJ2-7	-	-	TRBV19	CASSIGTFPYEQYF	TGTGCCAGTAGTATTGGGACATTCCCCTACGAGCAGTACTTC
TRBJ2-1	-	-	TRBV19	CARVPGPKGNEQFF	TGTGCCAGGGTCCCCGGCCCAAAGGGGAATGAGCAGTTCTTC
TRBJ1-1	TRBD1	-	TRBV4-1	CASSQPQGARGKNTEAFF	TGCGCCAGCAGCCAACCGCAGGGGGCCAGGGGTAAGAACACTGAAGCTTTCTTT
TRBJ1-1	-	-	TRBV11-2	CASSQGRANTEAFF	TGTGCCAGCAGCCAGGGGCGGGCGAACACTGAAGCTTTCTTT
TRBJ1-2	TRBD1	once	TRBV11-2	CASSLAGTARVGYTF	TGTGCCAGCAGCTTAGCAGGGACAGCCCGCGTTGGCTACACCTTC
TRBJ2-2	-	-	TRBV10-3	CAISVGWRVDTGELFF	TGTGCCATCAGTGTTGGTTGGCGGGTGGACACCGGGGAGCTGTTTTTT
TRBJ2-3	TRBD1	-	TRBV19	CASSMGQTYSTDTQYF	TGTGCCAGTAGTATGGGACAGACCTATAGCACAGATACGCAGTATTTT
TRBJ1-1	-	-	TRBV10-3	CAISESGRGGTEAFF	TGTGCCATCAGTGAGTCCGGACGGGGGGGCACTGAAGCTTTCTTT
TRBJ1-1	-	few	TRBV5-1	CASRTQGQNTEAFF	TGCGCCAGCAGGACCCAGGGACAGAACACTGAAGCTTTCTTT
TRBJ1-5	-	few	TRBV7-2	CASSFIGDSNQPQHF	TGTGCCAGCAGCTTTATCGGGGATAGCAATCAGCCCCAGCATTTT
TRBJ1-2	-	-	TRBV5-1	CASRVVSRGNYGYTF	TGCGCCAGCAGGGTCGTCAGCAGGGGAAACTATGGCTACACCTTC
TRBJ2-3	-	-	TRBV27	CASSSAGSTDTQYF	TGTGCCAGCAGTTCGGCGGGGTCCACAGATACGCAGTATTTT
TRBJ2-5	-	once	TRBV7-7	CASSGLGGETQYF	TGTGCCAGCAGCGGATTAGGAGGGGAGACCCAGTACTTC
TRBJ2-1	TRBD1	-	TRBV10-3	CATEQKVGTGGNEQFF	TGTGCCACCGAACAGAAAGTCGGGACAGGGGGTAATGAGCAGTTCTTC